The 6 T cell receptor beta chains in this list originate from one sample, sequenced in a study of T cells after yellow fever vaccination. TCRdb re-called the 5' RACE reads with MiXCR, one entry per CDR3 protein. This sample has approximately 510,000 distinct CDR3 sequences, with 21% found just once. This specimen consisted of PBMCs, obtained around 3 weeks after the first yellow fever vaccination. The receptors were sampled from a man aged 18 to 29 who received the YFV17D yellow fever vaccine.

This clonotype was detected ten times or more. V usage is TRBV29-1 and J usage is TRBJ1-4; D is uncertain. This CDR3 has 12 amino acids. Germline V gene lookup returns CDR1 SQVTM and CDR2 ANQGSEA. The V end was cut by 3 bases, the J end by 4 bases, with 6 bases between. CDR3 in amino acids: CSVERVNEKLFF. The CDR3 DNA reads TGCAGCGTTGAGAGGGTTAATGAAAAACTGTTTTTT.

The CDR3 region is CASRRRALRIGLSNQPQHF. DNA for the CDR3: TGTGCCAGCAGACGACGCGCCCTCCGCATAGGGTTAAGCAATCAGCCCCAGCATTTT. This sequence joins TRBV6-1 and TRBJ1-5, with unresolved D. V dropped 6 bases and J dropped 1 base, with 25 bases sitting between them. This CDR3 has 19 residues. Germline V CDR1 and CDR2: MNHNS, SASEGT.

V usage is TRBV4-1 and J usage is TRBJ2-5; D may be TRBD1 or TRBD2 (5 bases each). CDR1 is MGHRA, CDR2 YSYEKL, per germline. Trimming took 1 base from V and 5 from J, leaving 17 bases between them. The CDR3 length is 16 residues. The CDR3: CASSQGEVVEGETQYF. In nucleotides, the CDR3 is TGCGCCAGCAGCCAAGGAGAGGTGGTCGAGGGGGAGACCCAGTACTTC.

This clonotype has only a few counts. V and J are TRBV9 and TRBJ1-1; tentatively, D is TRBD1 (6 bases). The CDR3 contains 14 residues. V lost 2 bases to trimming and J lost 4 bases, with 12 bases between them. CDR1 is SGDLS, CDR2 YYNGEE, per germline. CDR3 protein: CASSVGGRGTEAFF. The CDR3 region has the DNA TGTGCCAGCAGCGTCGGGGGCAGAGGCACTGAAGCTTTCTTT. The full variable domain, in which reference TRBV9 and TRBJ1-1 provide the parts outside the CDR3, is DSGVTQTPKHLITATGQRVTLRCSPRSGDLSVYWYQQSLDQGLQFLIQYYNGEERAKGNILERFSAQQFPDLHSELNLSSLELGDSALYFCASSVGGRGTEAFFGQGTRLTVV.

This clonotype has more than one count but fewer than ten. The J gene is TRBJ1-4, the V gene TRBV11-2, with 7 bases lining up with TRBD1. Per the germline V gene, CDR1 is SGHAT and CDR2 is FQNNGV. CDR3 size: 14 residues. V was clipped by 5 bases and J by 5 bases; unmatched bases: 5. The CDR3 loop reads CASSGQEGNEKLFF. The CDR3 nucleotides read TGTGCCAGCAGCGGACAGGAAGGGAATGAAAAACTGTTTTTT.

This clonotype was counted only a few times. V and J are TRBV24-1 and TRBJ2-3, with 9 bases lining up with TRBD1. The CDR3 has 16 residues. Germline V lookup: CDR1 KGHDR, CDR2 SFDVKD. The V gene end was trimmed by 3 bases and the J gene end by 2 bases; junction bases not matched to a gene: 5. Here the CDR3 DNA reads TGTGCCACCAGTGATGGGGGGACAGGGTTCACAGATACGCAGTATTTT. This codes for CATSDGGTGFTDTQYF.